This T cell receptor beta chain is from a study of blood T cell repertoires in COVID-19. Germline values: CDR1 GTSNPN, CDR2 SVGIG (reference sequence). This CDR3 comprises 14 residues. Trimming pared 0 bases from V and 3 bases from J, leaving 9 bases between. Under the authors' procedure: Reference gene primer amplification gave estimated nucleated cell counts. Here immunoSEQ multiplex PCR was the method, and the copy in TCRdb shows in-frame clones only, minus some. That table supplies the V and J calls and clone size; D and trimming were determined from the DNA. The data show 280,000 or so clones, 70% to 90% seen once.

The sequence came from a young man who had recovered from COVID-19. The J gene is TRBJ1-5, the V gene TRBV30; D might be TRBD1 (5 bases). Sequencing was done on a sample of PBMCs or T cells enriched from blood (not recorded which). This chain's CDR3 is CAWSVSRDNQPQHF. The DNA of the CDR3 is TGTGCCTGGAGTGTATCCAGGGACAATCAGCCCCAGCATTTT.